The TCR beta chain described here comes from a study of response to subunit inactivated influenza vaccine. This clonotype was found a few times. Its antigen remains unidentified. TCRdb itself ran the RT-PCR reads through MiXCR, one entry per CDR3 protein. In the table there are about 530,000 distinct CDR3 sequences, roughly 13% of which are singletons. V was cut by 0 bases and J by 6 bases, with 13 bases left in between. Looked up from germline, CDR1 is SGHRS and CDR2 is YFSETQ. This CDR3 comprises 16 residues. Points from the study as a whole: That few new T cells are recruited by each seasonal influenza vaccination was the authors' suggestion.

The chain joins TRBV5-1 to TRBJ1-6; a weak D match, TRBD1 (5 bases). The receptor was derived from a man aged 50-59 years who received an inactivated influenza vaccine. The sequencing here drew on PBMCs from blood, taken around seven weeks after vaccination. CDR3 sequence (DNA): TGCGCCAGCAGCTTGGAAGTGACAGCAATTAATTCACCCCTCCACTTT. It yields the protein CASSLEVTAINSPLHF.